This T cell receptor (beta chain) stems from a study of T cell responses to AZD1222 COVID-19 vaccine. General observations from the study: Clonal diversity was possibly underestimated, and the donors were mostly white British, with more females.

The data were produced by immunoSEQ multiplex PCR, yet TCRdb's version contains in-frame clones alone and is incomplete. The sample has fewer than 150,000 clones; 85% to 90% are singletons. The CDR3 covers 14 residues. Germline V gene lookup returns CDR1 SQVTM and CDR2 ANQGSEA. This clone appeared once. As yet, its antigen is unknown. Germline is not matched at one junction end, which may reflect a read error. This chain links TRBV29-1 with TRBJ2-7; TRBD1 matches at 7 bases. This TCR came from an adult in good health. Sequencing used peripheral blood, obtained on day 0 of AZD1222 vaccination. CDR3 in amino acids: CSGNHRQGSNEQYF. As DNA, the CDR3 is TGCAGCGGGAATCACCGACAGGGCTCCAACGAGCAGTACTTC.